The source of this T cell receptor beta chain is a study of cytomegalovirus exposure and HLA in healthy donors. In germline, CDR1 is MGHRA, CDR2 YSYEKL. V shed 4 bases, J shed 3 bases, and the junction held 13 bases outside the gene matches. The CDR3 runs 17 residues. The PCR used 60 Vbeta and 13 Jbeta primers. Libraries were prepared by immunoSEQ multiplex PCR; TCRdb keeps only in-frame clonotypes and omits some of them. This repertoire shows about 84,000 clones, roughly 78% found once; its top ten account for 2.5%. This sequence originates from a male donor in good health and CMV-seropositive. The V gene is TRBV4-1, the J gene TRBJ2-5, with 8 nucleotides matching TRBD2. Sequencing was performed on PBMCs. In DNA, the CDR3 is TGCGCCAGCAGCCCGGGACTAGGGGTCGTCCGAAAAGAGACCCAGTACTTC. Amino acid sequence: CASSPGLGVVRKETQYF.